The 21 T cell receptor beta chains listed next were all sequenced from one sample in a study of identical twins. From the 5' RACE reads, TCRdb called clonotypes with MiXCR, one entry per CDR3 protein. Among fewer than 500,000 distinct CDR3 sequences, 20% to 25% were seen once, and the ten largest hold just under 3%. A further study also used this sample, focusing on T cells expressing NK-cell markers.

The source material was CD4+ T cells sorted from blood. The receptors originated from a woman aged 18-30 years in good health.

This clonotype appeared a few times. The genes are TRBV29-1 and TRBJ2-1, with TRBD2 matching 14 bases. J gave up 2 bases and V 7 bases, and 4 bases lay outside the gene matches. Germline-derived CDR1 and CDR2 are SQVTM and ANQGSEA. The CDR3 is 15 residues long. This CDR3 is CSGGTSGSTYNEQFF. In DNA form, the CDR3 reads TGCAGCGGAGGGACTAGCGGGAGTACCTACAATGAGCAGTTCTTC.

With respect to this clonotype: The junction departs from the called germline gene at one end, perhaps through a read error. The chain links TRBV6-1 to TRBJ2-7; TRBD2 matches 7 bases. Germline CDR1 MNHNS, CDR2 SASEGT. The CDR3 loop spans 14 amino acids. CDR3 in amino acids: CASSEAGRTYEQYF. In DNA, the CDR3 is TGTGCCAGCAGCGAAGCGGGAAGAACCTACGAGCAGTACTTC.

This clonotype was observed a few times. This chain connects TRBV7-2 to TRBJ2-1, with D possibly called TRBD1 or TRBD2 (6 bases each). This CDR3 is built from 17 residues. V lost 8 bases, J lost 15 bases, and 35 bases lay in between. The germline CDR1 and CDR2 sequences are SGHTA and FQGNSA. The CDR3 DNA is TGTGCCAGCGGGCTTGGGGGGCTCAGGAACCGAATGACCAAGTTGTTCTTC. Its protein product is CASGLGGLRNRMTKLFF.

This clonotype turned up a few times. The chain carries TRBV7-9 and TRBJ1-1; D is unclear. This CDR3 spans 12 amino acids. CDR1 and CDR2 from the germline V gene are SEHNR and FQNEAQ (reference sequence). V dropped 5 bases and J dropped 4 bases, with 8 bases sitting between them. The CDR3: CASSPVTTEAFF. CDR3 nucleotide sequence: TGTGCCAGCAGCCCCGTAACCACTGAAGCTTTCTTT.

This clonotype was seen a few times. The chain links TRBV12-3 or TRBV12-4 to TRBJ2-2; a weak D match, TRBD2 (6 bases). Trimming cost V 8 bases and J 4 bases, with 14 bases left between them. This CDR3 spans 14 amino acids. DNA for the CDR3: TGTGCCAGCGGCGGGCTAGCGCGCACCGGGGAGCTGTTTTTT. Translation gives CASGGLARTGELFF.

V gene TRBV20-1 combines with J gene TRBJ2-5; 7 positions match TRBD2. V shed 6 bases and J 5 bases; nucleotides not matched to a gene: 6. The CDR3 consists of 12 residues. Germline V gene sequence: CDR1 DFQATT, CDR2 SNEGSKA (reference sequence). Written as DNA, the CDR3 is TGCAGTGCCCGGGGGGTCCCGGAGACCCAGTACTTC. Translation gives CSARGVPETQYF.

This clonotype turned up a few times. The J gene is TRBJ2-6, the V gene TRBV5-5, with TRBD2 identical over 8 bases. CDR1 is SGHKS, CDR2 YYEKEE, per germline (reference sequence). The V and J ends lost 4 bases and 1 base, in that order; junction bases with no gene match: 7. CDR3 size: 17 residues. The CDR3 region is CASSPTSGGSGANVLTF. The CDR3 region has the DNA TGTGCCAGCAGCCCAACAAGCGGGGGTTCTGGGGCCAACGTCCTGACTTTC.

This clonotype showed up just a few times. The V call is TRBV4-1, the J call TRBJ2-5, with D perhaps TRBD1 (5 bases). The CDR3 is 15 residues long. CDR1 and CDR2 from the germline V gene are MGHRA and YSYEKL. Trimming pared 1 base from V and 5 bases from J, leaving 14 bases between. The CDR3 coding sequence is TGCGCCAGCAGCCAAGCAAGGACACCTGGCGAGACCCAGTACTTC. This translates into CASSQARTPGETQYF.

The chain links TRBV7-9 to TRBJ2-3; tentative D call: TRBD2 (6 bases). The V end lost 3 bases, the J end lost 1 base, and 11 bases lay between the germline ends. CDR1 is SEHNR, CDR2 FQNEAQ, per germline (reference sequence). The CDR3 has 15 amino acids. Written as DNA, the CDR3 is TGTGCCAGCAGCTTGGGACTCCCTGGCACAGATACGCAGTATTTT. It specifies CASSLGLPGTDTQYF.

This chain links TRBV29-1 with TRBJ2-5; no reliable D call. The CDR3 has 12 residues. CDR1 is SQVTM, CDR2 ANQGSEA, per germline. V gave up 3 bases and J gave up 4 bases, with 9 bases separating them. The CDR3 DNA reads as TGCAGCGTTGAGAAGGGTAGAGAGACCCAGTACTTC. Residues: CSVEKGRETQYF.

This chain uses TRBV20-1 with TRBJ2-7; D is undetermined. Germline CDR1 DFQATT, CDR2 SNEGSKA (reference sequence). Trimming took 5 bases from V and 3 from J, leaving 14 bases between them. The CDR3 is made up of 13 amino acids. CDR3: CSAAKRANYEQYF. Written as DNA, the CDR3 is TGCAGTGCTGCGAAACGGGCCAACTACGAGCAGTACTTC.

This clonotype was found a few times. This rearrangement joins TRBV20-1 to TRBJ1-2, with 9 bases that match TRBD1. The CDR3 spans 13 residues. The ends lost 5 bases at V and 6 bases at J; junction bases unmatched: 7. The V gene's germline CDR1 is DFQATT and CDR2 SNEGSKA (reference sequence). CDR3 bases: TGCAGTGCTGGGACAGGGTTCTCGCATGGCTACACCTTC. It is translated as CSAGTGFSHGYTF.

The chain recombines TRBV6-2 or TRBV6-3 with TRBJ2-7; D remains unclear. Trimming took 2 bases from V and 2 from J, leaving 10 bases between them. This CDR3 has 14 amino acids. Germline loops: CDR1 MNHEY, CDR2 SVGEGT. The CDR3 is CASSYLQKPYEQYF. CDR3 coding DNA: TGTGCCAGCAGTTACCTGCAAAAACCCTACGAGCAGTACTTC.

The rearrangement links TRBV5-5 to TRBJ2-2; D not resolved. V lost 5 bases and J lost 1, with 6 bases in between. This CDR3 region has 13 residues. Germline CDR1 reads SGHKS; CDR2 reads YYEKEE (reference sequence). CDR3 sequence: CASSFRNTGELFF. CDR3 coding DNA: TGTGCCAGCAGTTTCAGGAACACCGGGGAGCTGTTTTTT.

This clonotype was picked up a small number of times. The V gene is TRBV7-9, the J gene TRBJ1-2, with TRBD1 as a possible D gene (5 bases). The CDR3 is 13 amino acids. Germline lookup yields CDR1 SEHNR and CDR2 FQNEAQ (reference sequence). Trimming pared 4 bases from V and 8 bases from J, leaving 14 bases between. The CDR3 sequence is CASSWGERRGYTF. The CDR3 region has the DNA TGTGCCAGCAGCTGGGGGGAAAGGCGAGGCTACACCTTC. Supplemented by reference TRBV7-9 and TRBJ1-2, the full variable domain reads DTGVSQNPRHKITKRGQNVTFRCDPISEHNRLYWYRQTLGQGPEFLTYFQNEAQLEKSRLLSDRFSAERPKGSFSTLEIQRTEQGDSAMYLCASSWGERRGYTFGSGTRLTVV.

The chain combines TRBV7-9 with TRBJ2-7; D remains ambiguous. Germline assignment: CDR1 SEHNR and CDR2 FQNEAQ (reference sequence). This CDR3 is built from 13 residues. Trimming removed 7 bases from V and 1 base from J, with 11 bases in between. CDR3 region: CASINVRSYEQYF. DNA for the CDR3: TGTGCCAGCATAAACGTTAGATCCTACGAGCAGTACTTC.

This clonotype showed up many times. CDR3 DNA sequence: TGTGCCAGCAGCTTAGCGCCAGCCTCCAATGAGCAGTTCTTC. It specifies CASSLAPASNEQFF. The V and J genes are TRBV7-2 and TRBJ2-1; D remains ambiguous. Germline CDR1 reads SGHTA; CDR2 reads FQGNSA. The CDR3 covers 14 residues. V dropped 0 bases and J dropped 6 bases, with 9 bases sitting between them.

The gene calls are TRBV30 and TRBJ2-2, with 9 nucleotides matching TRBD1. Germline CDR1 GTSNPN, CDR2 SVGIG (reference sequence). The CDR3 has 14 amino acids. V shed 4 bases and J 5 bases; nucleotides not matched to a gene: 5. DNA of the CDR3: TGTGCCTGGAAGGGACAGGGTCGGACCGGGGAGCTGTTTTTT. Translated, it gives CAWKGQGRTGELFF.

The rearrangement joins TRBV11-2 to TRBJ2-5; D is perhaps TRBD2 (6 bases). CDR3 size: 16 residues. Deletions cut 0 bases from V and 2 bases from J, with 13 bases between. Germline CDR1 SGHAT, CDR2 FQNNGV. CDR3 sequence (DNA): TGTGCCAGCAGCTTAGAGGGGGGATGGGAACAAGAGACCCAGTACTTC. This sequence encodes CASSLEGGWEQETQYF.

This chain joins TRBV12-3 or TRBV12-4 and TRBJ2-5; D gene unclear. This CDR3 contains 14 residues. V was clipped by 2 bases and J by 1 base, with 8 bases between them. CDR3 loop: CASSLSYGQETQYF. The CDR3 coding sequence is TGTGCCAGCAGTTTAAGCTACGGCCAAGAGACCCAGTACTTC.

CDR3 coding DNA: TGTGCCAGCAGTCCCCGGGACGGGAATCAGCCCCAGCATTTT. It specifies CASSPRDGNQPQHF. The chain couples TRBV12-3 or TRBV12-4 to TRBJ1-5, with a weak D call TRBD1 (5 bases). This CDR3 contains 14 residues. The ends were cut back, 5 bases at V and 4 bases at J, with 12 bases in the middle.